This T cell receptor beta chain is from a study of T cell changes during pregnancy in multiple sclerosis. Libraries were prepared by immunoSEQ multiplex PCR; TCRdb keeps only in-frame clonotypes and omits some of them. The repertoire holds about 84,000 clones, with roughly 94% as singletons. CDR1 and CDR2 (germline): LNHDA, SQIVND (reference sequence). This CDR3 spans 17 amino acids. V shed 2 bases, J shed 11 bases, and the junction held 15 bases outside the gene matches. This clone was seen only once. V is TRBV19 and J is TRBJ2-2; 9 nucleotides align to TRBD2. This receptor was identified in a female donor in good health, enrolled as a control in a pregnancy study. The sequenced sample was peripheral blood, obtained in the second trimester of pregnancy. CDR3 sequence: CASSILEGGRARFELFF. For the CDR3, the DNA is TGTGCCAGTAGTATACTAGAGGGCGGGAGGGCCCGTTTTGAGCTGTTTTTT.